These T cell receptor beta chains were read from a single sample in a study of blood T cells in healthy people across ages. TCRdb passed the 5' RACE reads through MiXCR, listing each CDR3 protein once. The data show almost 1 million distinct CDR3 sequences, roughly half seen once. Sequenced input: blood. The source of these receptors is a woman aged 60 to 75 in good health. The CDR3 runs from the conserved cysteine through the conserved F or W. A D gene is named only where the DNA matches it firmly.

j_call d_call v_call cdr3_aa
TRBJ2-7 . TRBV21-1 CASSPEIRADEQYF
TRBJ2-7 . TRBV28 CASTPSGLRSYEQYF
TRBJ2-5 . TRBV29-1 CSVGTQETQYF
TRBJ2-1 TRBD2 TRBV3-1 CASSQVGGRDEQFF
TRBJ2-3 . TRBV6-2/TRBV6-3 CASSLTGLIDTQYF
TRBJ2-1 TRBD1 TRBV10-3 CAISRTGANEQFF
. TRBD2 TRBV15 CATSTGRAGDLGEQYF
TRBJ2-5 . TRBV7-9 CASRASGGETQYF
TRBJ1-2 . TRBV20-1 CSASVGARFDGYTF
TRBJ2-3 . TRBV10-3 CVIRERTDTQYF
TRBJ1-2 . TRBV5-5 CASSLTTVPNYGYTF
TRBJ2-3 . TRBV4-2 CASSQAPSSASTDTQYF
TRBJ2-5 TRBD2 TRBV4-1 CASSHGTSGRREQYF
TRBJ2-3 . TRBV27 CASSLGGARTDTQYF
TRBJ2-3 . TRBV20-1 CSASLPAGIIDTQYF
TRBJ2-3 . TRBV12-3/TRBV12-4 CASRFRGAGDTQYF
TRBJ2-3 TRBD2 TRBV11-2 CASSLSRTSAKDTQYF
TRBJ2-1 . TRBV4-1 CASSQSYGGSSYNEQFF
TRBJ2-3 TRBD2 TRBV20-1 CSARDRALAGTDTQYF
TRBJ2-7 . TRBV3-1 CASSQANRGSYEQYF
TRBJ2-1 TRBD2 TRBV6-2/TRBV6-3 CASSSPLAGSYNEQFF
TRBJ1-5 . TRBV6-5 CASRPLLGNNQPQHF
TRBJ2-3 TRBD2 TRBV12-3/TRBV12-4 CASSALVGGTQYF
TRBJ2-7 . TRBV15 CATSQDRSRYEQYF
TRBJ2-1 . TRBV20-1 CSARDRGLADNEQFF
TRBJ2-4 . TRBV27 CASSSDPRNLAKNIQYF
TRBJ2-7 . TRBV29-1 CSVVGDIMLGEQYF
TRBJ2-3 . TRBV24-1 CATSDEKAASTDTQYF
TRBJ2-5 . TRBV4-1 CASSHATGFETQYF
TRBJ2-1 TRBD2 TRBV11-2 CASSPSPSGRTFF
TRBJ2-5 . TRBV10-2 CASSLSGVFLTQYF
TRBJ2-5 TRBD2 TRBV7-2 CASSPGGGRWASTQYF
TRBJ2-3 TRBD2 TRBV3-1 CASSQRLAGGIGTDTQYF
TRBJ1-1 . TRBV9 CASGRLNTEAFF
TRBJ2-7 . TRBV4-2 CASSPVALYGEEQYF
TRBJ2-5 . TRBV6-6 CASSYGAQVETQYF
TRBJ2-5 . TRBV7-9 CASSLALGLETQYF
. . TRBV7-2 CASSYSYNEQYF
TRBJ2-5 TRBD2 TRBV12-3/TRBV12-4 CASSSLTSIPQETRYF
TRBJ2-4 . TRBV7-9 CASSLVQASKNIQYF
TRBJ2-6 . TRBV11-3 CASSLGGQLSGANVLTF
TRBJ2-4 . TRBV11-2 CASSLFRRAKNIQYF
TRBJ2-7 . TRBV20-1 CSASAGTTYEQYF
TRBJ1-1 . TRBV10-3 CAISESGPNTEAFF
TRBJ1-2 . TRBV14 CASSPSTTGSYGYTF
TRBJ2-4 . TRBV20-1 CSAPRGGVKNIQYF
TRBJ2-1 TRBD2 TRBV29-1 CSVDPAGVRNEQFF